This is a list of T cell receptor beta chains from one sample in a study of CD8 T cells in Susac syndrome. Using its own MiXCR run on the immunoSEQ multiplex PCR reads, TCRdb lists one record per CDR3 protein. The sample lists some 160,000 distinct CDR3 sequences; around 94% were seen once. Sequenced input: CD4+ T cells from PBMCs. The source of these receptors is a human donor with Susac syndrome. Each CDR3 is given with its conserved first and last residue. The D gene is left open where the match is weak. Clone size is not always given. Where it is, it says once, few, many or a class for expanded clones.

v_gene	j_gene	abundance	d_gene	CDR3nt	CDR3aa
TRBV2	TRBJ2-7	.	.	TGTGCCAGCAGTTCGGACGGGGTTTCCTACGAGCAGTACTTC	CASSSDGVSYEQYF
TRBV5-1	TRBJ1-1	.	.	TGCGCCAGCAGCTTGGGGGAAATAGGGGTAACTGAAGCTTTCTTT	CASSLGEIGVTEAFF
TRBV20-1	TRBJ2-7	.	.	TGCAGTGCTAGTTTCGCCTACGAGCAGTACTTC	CSASFAYEQYF
TRBV6-5	TRBJ2-3	.	.	TGTGCCAGCACACAGCGGGATACGCAGTATTTT	CASTQRDTQYF
TRBV5-6	TRBJ1-2	.	.	TGTGCCAGCAGCCCGGGAATTCGGGGCTATGGCTACACCTTC	CASSPGIRGYGYTF
TRBV2	TRBJ2-1	.	TRBD1	TGTGCCAGCAGTGAATCCGACAGGGGAAACAATGAGCAGTTCTTC	CASSESDRGNNEQFF
TRBV14	TRBJ1-1	once	.	TGTGCCAGCAGCCAGCGGCTGGACTCAGAAGCTTTCTTT	CASSQRLDSEAFF
TRBV3-1	TRBJ2-5	.	.	TGTGCCAGCAGCCAACGGAGAGAGACCCAGTACTTC	CASSQRRETQYF
TRBV29-1	TRBJ1-4	.	.	TGCAGCGTGGCGGACAGCCCTAATGAAAAACTGTTTTTT	CSVADSPNEKLFF
TRBV20-1	TRBJ1-3	.	.	TGCAGTGCTAGCCCGGGACACCTCTCTGGAAACACCATATATTTT	CSASPGHLSGNTIYF
TRBV18	TRBJ2-1	.	TRBD1	TGTGCCAGCTCACCACCGGGCAGGGGGTCCCCCAATGAGCAGTTCTTC	CASSPPGRGSPNEQFF
TRBV5-1	TRBJ1-2	.	.	TGCGCCAGCGGCTCAGGGGACCTGGACTATGGCTACACCTTC	CASGSGDLDYGYTF
TRBV15	TRBJ2-1	.	.	TGTGCCACCAGCGGCCGGGACCGTCACAATGAGCAGTTCTTC	CATSGRDRHNEQFF
TRBV9	TRBJ2-1	.	TRBD2	TGTGCCAGCAGCATCCGCGGGGGGGCCGGTGAGCAGTTCTTC	CASSIRGGAGEQFF
TRBV27	TRBJ1-3	once	.	TGTGCCAGCAGCCCCTCAGGAGGGCGGGGGCTTGGAAACACCATATATTTT	CASSPSGGRGLGNTIYF
TRBV5-4	TRBJ1-2	.	TRBD1	TGTGCCAGCAGCTCTAAAGGGGGCTCTAGCTATGGCTACACCTTC	CASSSKGGSSYGYTF
TRBV18	TRBJ2-3	.	.	TGTGCCAGCTCACCAATCCGACAGGGCACAGATACGCAGTATTTT	CASSPIRQGTDTQYF
TRBV19	TRBJ2-1	.	.	TGTGCCAGTTTACCAACAGGAATCTCCTACAATGAGCAGTTCTTC	CASLPTGISYNEQFF